Below, 25 T cell receptor beta chains from the same sample are listed, as sequenced in a study of response to subunit inactivated influenza vaccine. TCRdb passed the RT-PCR reads through MiXCR, listing each CDR3 protein once. The sample contains about 160,000 distinct CDR3 sequences, roughly a tenth of which appear only once. The sample in question was non-naive T cells sorted from PBMCs, obtained about 6 weeks after vaccination. The receptors here all came from a middle-aged man who received an inactivated influenza vaccine.

This clonotype was detected a few times. This chain joins TRBV6-2 or TRBV6-3 and TRBJ1-2; TRBD1 is a possible D gene (5 bases). Germline V CDR1 and CDR2: MNHEY, SVGEGT. The CDR3 is made up of 18 amino acids. V gave up 2 bases and J gave up 5 bases, with 24 bases separating them. CDR3 coding DNA: TGTGCCAGCAGTTACAGGGACCCAGGCGCCACCTATCCTTATGGCTACACCTTC. As protein: CASSYRDPGATYPYGYTF.

This clonotype was picked up a small number of times. The chain carries TRBV12-3 or TRBV12-4 and TRBJ1-5; TRBD1 matches 8 bases. This CDR3 contains 15 residues. J gave up 1 base and V 4 bases, and 3 bases lay outside the gene matches. In DNA, the CDR3 is TGTGCCAGCAGTTCCTGGACAGGGAGCAATCAGCCCCAGCATTTT. Protein product: CASSSWTGSNQPQHF.

The chain carries TRBV6-5 and TRBJ1-1, with a weak D call TRBD1 (5 bases). Germline V CDR1 and CDR2: MNHEY, SVGAGI. CDR3 length: 13 residues. Trimming took 8 bases from V and 1 from J, leaving 11 bases between them. The CDR3 sequence is CASVGHGNTEAFF. DNA for the CDR3: TGTGCCAGCGTTGGACACGGGAACACTGAAGCTTTCTTT.

The chain is built from TRBV12-3 or TRBV12-4 and TRBJ2-7; 10 positions agree with TRBD2. Unmatched junction bases numbered 5, after V lost 1 base and J lost 5 bases. This CDR3 region has 15 residues. The CDR3 here is CASSLEGLAINEQYF. The CDR3 bases are TGTGCCAGCAGTTTAGAGGGACTAGCGATCAACGAGCAGTACTTC.

At least ten counts were recorded for this clonotype. This chain links TRBV4-3 with TRBJ2-3; D may match TRBD1 or TRBD2 (5 bases each). The V gene's germline CDR1 is LGHNA and CDR2 YSLEER. The CDR3 runs to 12 residues. Trimming pared 0 bases from V and 12 bases from J, leaving 10 bases between. The CDR3 protein is CASSQDSGPQYF. The CDR3 bases are TGCGCCAGCAGCCAAGATTCGGGACCCCAGTATTTT.

The genes are TRBV6-1 and TRBJ1-5; a possible D gene is TRBD1 (6 bases). Germline V CDR1 and CDR2: MNHNS, SASEGT. Trimming shortened V by 6 bases and J by 1 base, and 13 bases separated the two germline ends. The CDR3 is 15 residues long. CDR3 protein: CASRTFRGSNQPQHF. CDR3 DNA: TGTGCCAGCAGAACCTTCAGGGGCAGCAATCAGCCCCAGCATTTT.

The DNA of the CDR3 is TGTGCCAGCAGCTTAACAATCCAAGAGACCCAGTACTTC. Residues: CASSLTIQETQYF. This chain uses TRBV7-2 with TRBJ2-5; no reliable D call. V lost 2 bases, J lost 1 base, and 5 bases lay in between. The CDR3 spans 13 residues. The germline V gene encodes CDR1 SGHTA and CDR2 FQGNSA. The whole variable domain, remainder taken from reference TRBV7-2 and TRBJ2-5, is GAGVSQSPSNKVTEKGKDVELRCDPISGHTALYWYRQSLGQGLEFLIYFQGNSAPDKSGLPSDRFSAERTGGSVSTLTIQRTQQEDSAVYLCASSLTIQETQYFGPGTRLLVL.

This chain links TRBV20-1 with TRBJ2-5; TRBD1 matches 7 bases. The V gene's germline CDR1 is DFQATT and CDR2 SNEGSKA (reference sequence). The V gene end was trimmed by 5 bases and the J gene end by 4 bases; junction bases not matched to a gene: 4. The length of the CDR3 is 12 residues. The chain's CDR3 is CSAATGRETQYF. In DNA form, the CDR3 reads TGCAGTGCTGCGACAGGGAGAGAGACCCAGTACTTC.

This clonotype was recorded many times. The chain recombines TRBV6-1 with TRBJ2-5, with 11 bases fitting TRBD2. The junction had 10 bases not matched to a gene; V was cut back by 6 bases and J by 4 bases. The CDR3 totals 16 residues. CDR1 is MNHNS and CDR2 is SASEGT in the germline V gene. The CDR3 DNA follows: TGTGCCAGCAGCGCCGGGACTAGCGGATTCGGAGAGACCCAGTACTTC. Translated: CASSAGTSGFGETQYF.

This clonotype was observed many times. This sequence joins TRBV5-1 and TRBJ1-6; tentative D call: TRBD1 (6 bases). The CDR3 spans 15 residues. CDR1 and CDR2 (germline): SGHRS, YFSETQ. The V and J ends lost 3 bases and 7 bases respectively, with 14 bases between them. The CDR3 sequence: CASSSEGDGNSPLHF. In DNA, the CDR3 is TGCGCCAGCAGCTCCGAGGGGGATGGGAATTCACCCCTCCACTTT.

The V and J genes are TRBV12-3 or TRBV12-4 and TRBJ2-3; 7 bases align to TRBD2. The CDR3 loop spans 18 amino acids. The ends lost 3 bases at V and 0 bases at J; junction bases unmatched: 12. The CDR3 loop reads CASSFANLLGLSTDTQYF. CDR3 sequence (DNA): TGTGCCAGCAGTTTCGCAAATCTCCTGGGACTAAGCACAGATACGCAGTATTTT.

The CDR3, as DNA: TGCGCCAGCAGCTTGGGGATGGGGACTTACAATGAGCAGTTCTTC. The encoded protein is CASSLGMGTYNEQFF. The chain is built from TRBV5-1 and TRBJ2-1; maybe TRBD2 (6 bases). The germline CDR1 and CDR2 sequences are SGHRS and YFSETQ. With 0 bases removed from V and 4 bases from J, the gap between germline ends came to 11 bases. The CDR3 runs to 15 residues.

The rearrangement joins TRBV28 to TRBJ2-5, with 7 bases identical to TRBD1. The J segment lost 2 bases and the V segment lost 2 bases, leaving 5 bases of the junction unmatched. This CDR3 is 15 amino acids long. Germline V lookup: CDR1 MDHEN, CDR2 SYDVKM. The CDR3 region is CASSLIGRGQETQYF. The CDR3 nucleotides are TGTGCCAGCAGTTTAATCGGCAGGGGGCAAGAGACCCAGTACTTC.

This clonotype was seen more than once but under ten times. This chain uses TRBV6-1 with TRBJ2-5; 7 bases are shared with TRBD1. V lost 3 bases and J lost 5; bases outside the gene matches: 6. Germline loops: CDR1 MNHNS, CDR2 SASEGT. The CDR3 has 14 residues. The CDR3 DNA follows: TGTGCCAGCAGTGAGACAGGGATTGGGGAGACCCAGTACTTC. It translates to CASSETGIGETQYF.

This chain links TRBV7-2 with TRBJ2-3; the D gene is possibly TRBD1 (5 bases). This CDR3 has 16 amino acids. V shed 8 bases and J shed 0 bases, with 18 bases lying between them. Germline V gene data show CDR1 as SGHTA and CDR2 as FQGNSA. CDR3 nucleotides: TGTGCCAGCTCAGCATGGACAACGTCTAGCACAGATACGCAGTATTTT. Its protein is CASSAWTTSSTDTQYF.

This clonotype was counted many times. The chain is built from TRBV7-9 and TRBJ1-2, with 8 bases aligning to TRBD1. Trimming at V came to 5 bases and at J to 2 bases, leaving 7 bases not matched to a gene. This CDR3 comprises 15 residues. CDR1 SEHNR and CDR2 FQNEAQ come from the germline V gene (reference sequence). CDR3 protein: CASSPGGALNYGYTF. CDR3 bases: TGTGCCAGCAGCCCAGGGGGCGCATTAAACTATGGCTACACCTTC.

J is TRBJ1-6 and V is TRBV3-1; tentatively, D is TRBD1 (6 bases). The V and J ends lost 1 base and 7 bases respectively, with 14 bases between them. This CDR3 is built from 16 residues. Per the germline V gene, CDR1 is LGHDT and CDR2 is YNNKEL (reference sequence). CDR3 protein: CASSQAAGAGNSPLHF. CDR3 coding DNA: TGTGCCAGCAGCCAAGCAGCGGGGGCAGGGAATTCACCCCTCCACTTT.

The V and J genes are TRBV20-1 and TRBJ2-7, with TRBD2 matching over 7 bases. The germline V gene has CDR1 DFQATT and CDR2 SNEGSKA (reference sequence). V shed 4 bases, J shed 5 bases, and the junction held 14 bases outside the gene matches. This CDR3 spans 15 amino acids. The CDR3 DNA is TGCAGTGCTATACCCTTGGGACTACCTTCGGACGAGCAGTACTTC. It is translated as CSAIPLGLPSDEQYF.

This clonotype occurred a few times. The chain joins TRBV7-3 to TRBJ2-1; TRBD1 might be the D (6 bases). V was clipped by 3 bases and J by 8 bases, with 11 bases between them. This CDR3 region has 13 residues. CDR1 is SGHTA, CDR2 FQGTGA, per germline. DNA for the CDR3: TGTGCCAGCAGCTTGATGACAGGCGATGAGCAGTTCTTC. Translation: CASSLMTGDEQFF.

This clonotype came up a few times. The chain uses TRBV20-1 and TRBJ2-7; 12 bases match TRBD2. The length of the CDR3 is 15 residues. V lost 0 bases, J lost 4 bases, and 4 bases stayed unmatched. Germline assignment: CDR1 DFQATT and CDR2 SNEGSKA (reference sequence). The CDR3 sequence: CSARDTSGGLYEQYF. Here the CDR3 DNA reads TGCAGTGCTAGAGACACTAGCGGGGGGCTATACGAGCAGTACTTC.

This clonotype was counted only a few times. The chain couples TRBV5-4 to TRBJ2-1; TRBD1 agrees at 9 bases. The CDR3 has 15 residues. V was clipped by 0 bases and J by 8 bases; unmatched bases: 6. Germline V gene sequence: CDR1 SGHNT, CDR2 YYREEE (reference sequence). The CDR3 region has the DNA TGTGCCAGCAGCTTGGATCCCCGGACAGGGGATGAGCAGTTCTTC. Translating gives CASSLDPRTGDEQFF. The full variable domain, its missing parts supplied by reference TRBV5-4 and TRBJ2-1, is ETGVTQSPTHLIKTRGQQVTLRCSSQSGHNTVSWYQQALGQGPQFIFQYYREEENGRGNFPPRFSGLQFPNYSSELNVNALELDDSALYLCASSLDPRTGDEQFFGPGTRLTVL.

The V gene is TRBV29-1, the J gene TRBJ1-5; TRBD1 might be the D (5 bases). Germline V gene sequence: CDR1 SQVTM, CDR2 ANQGSEA. Deletions cut 5 bases from V and 7 bases from J, with 15 bases between. The CDR3 loop spans 13 amino acids. The CDR3 coding sequence is TGCAGCGTTTCTTCAGCCGGGGGACAGCCCCAGCATTTT. Translated, it gives CSVSSAGGQPQHF. Full variable domain (outside the CDR3, taken from reference TRBV29-1 and TRBJ1-5): SAVISQKPSRDICQRGTSLTIQCQVDSQVTMMFWYRQQPGQSLTLIATANQGSEATYESGFVIDKFPISRPNLTFSTLTVSNMSPEDSSIYLCSVSSAGGQPQHFGDGTRLSIL.

This clonotype was detected ten times or more. The chain is built from TRBV6-1 and TRBJ2-7; perhaps TRBD1 as D (5 bases). The length of the CDR3 is 13 residues. Germline lookup yields CDR1 MNHNS and CDR2 SASEGT. V was cut by 6 bases and J by 0 bases, with 9 bases left in between. The CDR3 is CASRPGNSYEQYF. The CDR3 nucleotides are TGTGCCAGCAGGCCAGGGAACTCCTACGAGCAGTACTTC.

Points on this clonotype: One base away lies a much larger clone, so this may be a sequencing read error. V usage is TRBV4-2 and J usage is TRBJ1-1; D is unresolved. Trimming removed 4 bases from V and 1 base from J, with 13 bases in between. The germline CDR1 and CDR2 sequences are LGHNA and YNFKEQ. There are 15 residues in the CDR3. In nucleotides, the CDR3 is TGTGCCAGCAGCCCAGGAGGGTCAGGGAACACTGAAGCTTTCTTT. It yields the protein CASSPGGSGNTEAFF.

The sample holds a few counts of this clonotype. The chain has TRBV12-3 or TRBV12-4 and TRBJ2-7; 8 bases are a match to TRBD2. The CDR3 length is 14 residues. Trimming took 3 bases from V and 5 from J; bases not matched to a gene: 6. CDR3 nucleotides: TGTGCCAGCAGTTTGGGACTAGTGATCGACGAGCAGTACTTC. Protein: CASSLGLVIDEQYF.